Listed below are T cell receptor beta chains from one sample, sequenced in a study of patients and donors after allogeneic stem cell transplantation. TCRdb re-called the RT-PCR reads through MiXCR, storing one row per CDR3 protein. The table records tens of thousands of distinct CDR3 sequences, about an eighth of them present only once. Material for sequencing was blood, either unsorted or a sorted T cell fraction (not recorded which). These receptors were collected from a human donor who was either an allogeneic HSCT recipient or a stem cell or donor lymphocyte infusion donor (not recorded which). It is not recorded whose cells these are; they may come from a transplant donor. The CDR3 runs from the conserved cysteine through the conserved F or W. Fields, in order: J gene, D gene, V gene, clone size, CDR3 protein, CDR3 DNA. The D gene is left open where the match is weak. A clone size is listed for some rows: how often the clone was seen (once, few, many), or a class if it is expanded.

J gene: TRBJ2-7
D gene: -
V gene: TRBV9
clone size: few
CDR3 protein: CASSPGPSYEQYF
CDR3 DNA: TGTGCCAGCAGCCCAGGTCCCAGCTACGAGCAGTACTTC

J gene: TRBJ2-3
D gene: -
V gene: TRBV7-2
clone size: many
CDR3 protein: CASSLLAGADTQYF
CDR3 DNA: TGTGCCAGCAGCTTATTGGCGGGGGCCGATACGCAGTATTTT

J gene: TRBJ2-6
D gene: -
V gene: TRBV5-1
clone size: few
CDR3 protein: CASSLVLTGANVLTF
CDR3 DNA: TGCGCCAGCAGCTTGGTTCTGACTGGGGCCAACGTCCTGACTTTC

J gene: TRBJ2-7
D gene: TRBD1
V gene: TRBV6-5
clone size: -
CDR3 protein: CASSRLRDRPYYEQYF
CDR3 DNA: TGTGCCAGCAGTCGCCTCCGGGACAGACCATACTACGAGCAGTACTTC

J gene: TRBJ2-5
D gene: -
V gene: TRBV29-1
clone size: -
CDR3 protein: CSAVPNGGVETQYF
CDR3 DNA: TGCAGCGCCGTTCCCAACGGAGGCGTAGAGACCCAGTACTTC

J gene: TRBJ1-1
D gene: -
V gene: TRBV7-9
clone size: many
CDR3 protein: CASSPSRDTEAFF
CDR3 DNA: TGTGCCAGCAGCCCCTCGAGGGACACTGAAGCTTTCTTT

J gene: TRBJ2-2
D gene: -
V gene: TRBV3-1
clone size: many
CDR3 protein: CASSQGRREGTNTGELFF
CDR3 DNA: TGTGCCAGCAGCCAAGGGCGGAGGGAAGGAACGAACACCGGGGAGCTGTTTTTT

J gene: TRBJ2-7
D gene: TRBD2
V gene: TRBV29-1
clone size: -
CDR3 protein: CSVGLAGPDLYEQYF
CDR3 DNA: TGCAGCGTTGGACTAGCGGGACCAGATTTATACGAGCAGTACTTC

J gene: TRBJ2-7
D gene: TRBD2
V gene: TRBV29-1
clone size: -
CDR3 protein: CSVEGLQLGGVFYEQYF
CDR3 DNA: TGCAGCGTTGAGGGCCTTCAGCTCGGGGGGGTTTTCTACGAGCAGTACTTC

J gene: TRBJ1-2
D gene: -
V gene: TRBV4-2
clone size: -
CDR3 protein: CASKEMNYGYTF
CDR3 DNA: TGTGCCAGCAAAGAGATGAACTATGGCTACACCTTC

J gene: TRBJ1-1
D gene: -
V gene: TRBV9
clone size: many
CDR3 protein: CASSAARNTEAFF
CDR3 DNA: TGTGCCAGCAGCGCCGCAAGGAACACTGAAGCTTTCTTT

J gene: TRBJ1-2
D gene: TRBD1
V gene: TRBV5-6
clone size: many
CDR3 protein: CASSEGQGVNYGYTF
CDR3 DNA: TGTGCCAGCAGCGAGGGACAGGGCGTTAACTATGGCTACACCTTC

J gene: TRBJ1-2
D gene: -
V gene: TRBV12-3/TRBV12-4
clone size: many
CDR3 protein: CASSLRSLGHYGYTF
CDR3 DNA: TGTGCCAGCAGTCTGAGGTCCCTGGGGCACTATGGCTACACCTTC

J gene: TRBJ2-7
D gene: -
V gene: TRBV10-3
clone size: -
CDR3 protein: CAYRGGDEQYF
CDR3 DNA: TGTGCCTACCGTGGGGGTGACGAGCAGTACTTC

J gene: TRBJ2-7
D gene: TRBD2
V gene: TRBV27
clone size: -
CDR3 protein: CASTGLAGGSYEQYF
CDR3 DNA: TGTGCCAGCACCGGACTAGCGGGAGGGAGCTACGAGCAGTACTTC

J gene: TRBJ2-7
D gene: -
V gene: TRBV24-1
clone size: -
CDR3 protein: CATSDLDIPSSYEQYF
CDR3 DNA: TGTGCCACCAGTGATTTGGACATACCAAGCTCCTACGAGCAGTACTTC

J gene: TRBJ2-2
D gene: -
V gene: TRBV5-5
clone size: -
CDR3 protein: CASSWPGDTGELFF
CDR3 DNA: TGTGCCAGCAGCTGGCCAGGGGACACCGGGGAGCTGTTTTTT

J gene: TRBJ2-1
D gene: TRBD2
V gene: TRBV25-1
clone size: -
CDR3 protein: CASSEYQSGGWDNEQFF
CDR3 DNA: TGTGCCAGCAGTGAATACCAAAGCGGGGGTTGGGACAATGAGCAGTTCTTC

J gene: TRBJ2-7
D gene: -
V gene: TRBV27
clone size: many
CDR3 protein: CASSLSAGSDYEQYF
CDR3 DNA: TGTGCCAGCAGTTTATCGGCAGGGTCGGACTACGAGCAGTACTTC

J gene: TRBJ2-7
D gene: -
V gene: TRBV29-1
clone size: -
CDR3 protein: CSVERDPGALSPHEQYF
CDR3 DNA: TGCAGCGTTGAAAGAGACCCTGGGGCACTTAGTCCCCACGAGCAGTACTTC

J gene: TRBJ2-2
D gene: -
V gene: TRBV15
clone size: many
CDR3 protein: CATRGLIGELFF
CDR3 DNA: TGTGCCACCAGGGGTCTGATCGGGGAGCTGTTTTTT

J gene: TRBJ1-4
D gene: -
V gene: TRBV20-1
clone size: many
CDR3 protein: CSARDPRETDEKLFF
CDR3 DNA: TGCAGTGCTAGAGACCCCAGGGAAACCGATGAAAAACTGTTTTTT

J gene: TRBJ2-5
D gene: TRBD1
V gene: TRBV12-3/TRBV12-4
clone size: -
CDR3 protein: CASRSTGGGETQYF
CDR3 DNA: TGTGCCAGCAGGTCGACAGGGGGTGGAGAGACCCAGTACTTC

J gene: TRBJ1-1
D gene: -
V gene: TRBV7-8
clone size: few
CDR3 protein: CASSPRRDFRVGTEAFF
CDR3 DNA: TGTGCCAGCAGCCCGAGAAGGGACTTTCGAGTGGGAACTGAAGCTTTCTTT

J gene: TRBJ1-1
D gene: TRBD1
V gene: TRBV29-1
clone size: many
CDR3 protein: CSVVKGAGTEAFF
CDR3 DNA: TGCAGCGTTGTGAAGGGGGCAGGGACTGAAGCTTTCTTT

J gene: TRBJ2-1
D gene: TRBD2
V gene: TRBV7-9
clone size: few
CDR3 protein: CASSFARPGTSTAEQFF
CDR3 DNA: TGTGCCAGCAGCTTCGCGCGTCCCGGGACTAGTACGGCTGAGCAGTTCTTC

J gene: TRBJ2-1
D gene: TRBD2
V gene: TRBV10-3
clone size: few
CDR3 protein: CAIKSLAGGQEQFF
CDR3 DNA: TGTGCCATCAAGTCCCTAGCGGGAGGGCAGGAGCAGTTCTTC

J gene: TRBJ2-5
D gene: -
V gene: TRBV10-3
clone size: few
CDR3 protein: CAISEWGGQETQYF
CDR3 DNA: TGTGCCATCAGTGAGTGGGGAGGACAAGAGACCCAGTACTTC

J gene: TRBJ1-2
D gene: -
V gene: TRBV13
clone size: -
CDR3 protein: CASSLLYRDDGYTF
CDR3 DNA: TGTGCCAGCAGCTTATTGTACAGGGATGATGGCTACACCTTC

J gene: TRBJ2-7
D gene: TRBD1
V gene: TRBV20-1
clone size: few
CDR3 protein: CSAPPGTGSYEQYF
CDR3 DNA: TGCAGTGCCCCCCCCGGGACAGGGTCGTACGAGCAGTACTTC

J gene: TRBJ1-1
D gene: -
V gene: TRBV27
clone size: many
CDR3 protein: CASRDSGEGAFF
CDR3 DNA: TGTGCCAGCCGGGACTCAGGGGAGGGAGCTTTCTTT

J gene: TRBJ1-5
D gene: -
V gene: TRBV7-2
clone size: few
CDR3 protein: CASSLGGNSNQPQHF
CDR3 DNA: TGTGCCAGCAGCTTGGGGGGGAATAGCAATCAGCCCCAGCATTTT

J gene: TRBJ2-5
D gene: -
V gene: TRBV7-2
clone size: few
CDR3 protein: CASSTRTDQETQYF
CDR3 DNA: TGTGCCAGCAGCACCAGGACAGACCAAGAGACCCAGTACTTC

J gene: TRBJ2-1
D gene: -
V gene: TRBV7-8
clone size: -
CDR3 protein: CASSFTEQFF
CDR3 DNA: TGTGCCAGCAGCTTCACTGAGCAGTTCTTC

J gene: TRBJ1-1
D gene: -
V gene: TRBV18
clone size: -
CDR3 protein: CASSSNKGNTEAFF
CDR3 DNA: TGTGCCAGCTCATCAAATAAAGGGAACACTGAAGCTTTCTTT

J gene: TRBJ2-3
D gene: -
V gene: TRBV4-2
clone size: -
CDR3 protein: CASSQDGAGSSTDTQYF
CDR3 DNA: TGTGCCAGCAGCCAAGATGGGGCGGGGTCTTCCACAGATACGCAGTATTTT

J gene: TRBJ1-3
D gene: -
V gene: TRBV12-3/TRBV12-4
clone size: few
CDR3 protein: CASSLAVQSASGVFRVGNTIYF
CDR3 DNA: TGTGCCAGCAGTTTAGCGGTCCAGTCCGCATCAGGGGTTTTTCGGGTTGGAAACACCATATATTTT

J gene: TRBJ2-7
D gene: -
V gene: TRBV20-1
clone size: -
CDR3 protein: CSARDSFSYEQYF
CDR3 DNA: TGCAGTGCTAGAGACAGCTTCTCCTACGAGCAGTACTTC

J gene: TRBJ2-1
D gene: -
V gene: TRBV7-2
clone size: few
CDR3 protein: CASSLVGRGKTYNEQFF
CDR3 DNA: TGTGCCAGCAGCTTAGTCGGACGTGGTAAAACCTACAATGAGCAGTTCTTC

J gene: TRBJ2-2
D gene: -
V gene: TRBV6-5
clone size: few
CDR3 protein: CASSYHSLTGELFF
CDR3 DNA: TGTGCCAGCAGTTATCACAGTTTAACCGGGGAGCTGTTTTTT

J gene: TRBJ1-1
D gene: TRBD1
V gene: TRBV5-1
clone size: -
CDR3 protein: CASSLTGGNTEAFF
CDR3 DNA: TGCGCCAGCAGCTTGACAGGGGGGAACACTGAAGCTTTCTTT

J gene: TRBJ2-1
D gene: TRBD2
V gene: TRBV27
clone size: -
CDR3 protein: CASSGLAKYNEQFF
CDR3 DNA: TGTGCCAGCAGTGGACTAGCCAAATACAATGAGCAGTTCTTC

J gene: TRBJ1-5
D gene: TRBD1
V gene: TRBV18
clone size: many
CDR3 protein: CASSLSQGASNQPQHF
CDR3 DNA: TGTGCCAGCTCACTCTCACAGGGGGCAAGCAATCAGCCCCAGCATTTT

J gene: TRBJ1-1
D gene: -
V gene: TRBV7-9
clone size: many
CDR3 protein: CASSLPGRGGTEAFF
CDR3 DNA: TGTGCCAGCAGCTTACCGGGCAGGGGAGGCACTGAAGCTTTCTTT

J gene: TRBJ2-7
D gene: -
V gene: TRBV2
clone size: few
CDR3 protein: CAGRDQSYEQYF
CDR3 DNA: TGTGCCGGACGGGACCAATCCTACGAGCAGTACTTC

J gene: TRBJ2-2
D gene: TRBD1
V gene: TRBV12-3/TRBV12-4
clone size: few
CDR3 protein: CASSLALKDRGRTGELFF
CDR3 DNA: TGTGCCAGCAGTTTAGCGCTTAAGGACAGGGGGCGCACCGGGGAGCTGTTTTTT

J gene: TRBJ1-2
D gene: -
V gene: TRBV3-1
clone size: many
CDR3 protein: CASSQREGNYGYTF
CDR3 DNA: TGTGCCAGCAGCCAAAGGGAGGGAAACTATGGCTACACCTTC

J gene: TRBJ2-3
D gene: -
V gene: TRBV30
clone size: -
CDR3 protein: CAWSLDTQYF
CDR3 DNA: TGTGCCTGGAGTCTTGATACGCAGTATTTT

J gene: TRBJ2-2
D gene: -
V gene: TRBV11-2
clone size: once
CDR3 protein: CASSFTGELFF
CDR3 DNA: TGTGCCAGCAGCTTTACCGGGGAGCTGTTTTTT

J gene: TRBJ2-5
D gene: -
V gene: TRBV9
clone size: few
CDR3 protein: CASSVEPKETQYF
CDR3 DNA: TGTGCCAGCAGCGTAGAACCGAAAGAGACCCAGTACTTC

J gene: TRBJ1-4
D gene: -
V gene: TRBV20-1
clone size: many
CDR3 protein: CSGSAGADEKLFF
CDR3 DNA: TGCAGTGGTAGTGCTGGGGCCGATGAAAAACTGTTTTTT

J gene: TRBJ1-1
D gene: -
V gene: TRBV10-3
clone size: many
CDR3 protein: CAISGGQMNSEAFF
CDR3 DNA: TGTGCCATCAGTGGGGGGCAGATGAATTCTGAAGCTTTCTTT

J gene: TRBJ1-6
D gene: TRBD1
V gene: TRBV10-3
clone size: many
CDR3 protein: CAISTGGVNNSPLHF
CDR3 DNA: TGTGCCATCAGTACAGGGGGTGTTAATAATTCACCCCTCCACTTT

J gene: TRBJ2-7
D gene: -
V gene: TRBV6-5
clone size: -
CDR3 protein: CASSYSTVGYEQYF
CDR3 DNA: TGTGCCAGCAGTTACTCGACGGTGGGGTACGAGCAGTACTTC

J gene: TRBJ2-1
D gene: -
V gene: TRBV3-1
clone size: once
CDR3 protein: CASSLMTGNSEQFF
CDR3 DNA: TGTGCCAGCAGCCTTATGACAGGAAACAGTGAGCAGTTCTTC

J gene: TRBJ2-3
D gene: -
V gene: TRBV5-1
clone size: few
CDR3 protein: CASSESNVDTQYF
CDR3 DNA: TGCGCCAGCAGCGAGTCTAACGTTGATACGCAGTATTTT

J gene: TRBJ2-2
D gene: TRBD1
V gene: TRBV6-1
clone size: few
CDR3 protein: CASSRAGQGLSTGELFF
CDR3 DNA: TGTGCCAGCAGCAGAGCCGGACAGGGATTGTCCACCGGGGAGCTGTTTTTT